This record looks at one TCR beta chain sequence and its context. This CDR3 is built from 15 residues. Trimming took off 6 bases at V and 2 bases at J, with 14 bases between the two ends. Germline V gene sequence: CDR1 MDHEN, CDR2 SYDVKM. Original processing methods: The assay estimated nucleated cells by amplifying reference gene primers. Libraries were prepared by immunoSEQ multiplex PCR; TCRdb keeps only in-frame clonotypes and omits some of them. D and trimming come from the DNA, and the V and J calls and clone size come from that table. The table has 250,000 to 300,000 clones, 89% seen once; the top ten hold roughly an eighth. The data were obtained in a study of blood T cell repertoires in COVID-19.

The sequence was obtained from a woman aged 60-70 years with acute or convalescent COVID-19. V and J are TRBV28 and TRBJ1-5, with a tentative D call TRBD1 (6 bases). The sequencing sample was made of peripheral blood. The CDR3 DNA reads TGTGCCAGCAGCCGCAACAGGGACGGCAATCAGCCCCAGCATTTT. Amino acids: CASSRNRDGNQPQHF.